The entry below describes one TCR beta chain. Which antigen it targets is not known. It has no much larger one-base neighbor in the sample; base qualities were not kept. The data were obtained in a study of cytotoxic CD8 clonotypes in ibrutinib-treated CLL (dated by TCRdb to the early 2020s). In terms of the full investigation: The cohort was composed of some twelve relapsed/refractory and around 14 treatment-naive patients; IGHV unmutated status was identified in 17 to 18 patients. Responses were partial in around 25 patients and complete in 2; after median about 68 months follow-up, roughly 15 stayed in remission and about twelve progressed. Response samples were taken after a median of approximately 12 months on treatment, ranging from about 6 to 40 months. Samples averaged roughly 280,000 productive templates and roughly 86,000 productive rearrangements. Of the roughly 86 participants in the trial, 26 had longitudinal samples available. Cryopreserved peripheral blood mononuclear cells were obtained prior to treatment, at the time of response, and at either disease progression or sustained remission. Every sample from remission and from progressive disease was obtained while the patients were still on ibrutinib.

Explained via the paper, the time point label denotes: less than 30 months on ibrutinib. For TCR beta library preparation, roughly 2.2 micrograms of genomic DNA were isolated from cryopreserved PBMCs. Longitudinal blood samples from CLL patients receiving ibrutinib monotherapy were subjected to high-throughput TCR beta sequencing. The patients were enrolled in a single-center, open-label phase 2 trial of ibrutinib monotherapy. On a MiSeq, deep resolution sequencing aimed for a depth between 1 in 1 million and 1 in 200,000 T cells, with each clonotype covered 10x on average. The immunoSEQ hsTCRB Kit was used to generate TCR beta libraries. On the authors' methods: The data were analyzed with ImmunoSEQ Analyzer and ImmunoSEQ Data Assistant, and V, D and J gene assignments followed IMGT definitions. Clonality, which ranges from 0 to 1, was calculated as one minus the normalized Shannon entropy of productive rearrangement frequencies. Public clonotype analysis was restricted to overrepresented clonotypes comprising at least 0.05% of each patient's repertoire. Some 14 age-matched healthy donor repertoires from immuneACCESS served as clonality controls. TCRdb retrieved this table from immuneACCESS and kept in-frame rearrangements only. Not all clones are present; in checked studies, unresolved V genes account for under half, and no reason is known for the remainder. Clone size and the V and J calls come from that table; the DNA yielded D and trimming. For this sample there are 110,000 to 150,000 clones; about 76% appear just once. The top ten constitute 5.1% of the sample.

Overall study outcomes, separate from this receptor: Clonality increased at ibrutinib response, stayed stable in sustained remission, and fell back toward baseline at progression. Public clonotypes were rare and either contracted or stayed stable during treatment, and the rise in clonality at ibrutinib response reflected the expansion of private clonotypes. Baseline clonality exceeded that of age-matched healthy donors and correlated strongly with circulating CD8+ T-cell counts. Lymph node repertoires were not examined, and the timing of sampling was not matched between patients in sustained remission and those whose disease progressed.

Trimming costs V 3 bases and J 7 bases, and their ends lie 16 bases apart. From the germline V gene, CDR1 is SGHNT and CDR2 is YENEEA. Counted from cysteine to phenylalanine, this CDR3 has 15 amino acids. The retained sequence is limited to the CDR3, 45 bases, with the frame set at the first base. The chain uses TRBV11-3 and TRBJ2-1; the D region possibly corresponds to TRBD1 (5 bases align). The specimen was PBMCs, collected after 24 months of ibrutinib treatment. The receptor was isolated from a human donor with chronic lymphocytic leukemia. The CDR3: CASSLGRALGNEQFF. The DNA reads TGTGCCAGCAGCTTGGGCAGGGCGCTAGGTAATGAGCAGTTCTTC.